One and the same sample provided the 16 T cell receptor beta chains below, sequenced in a study of blood T cells in healthy people across ages. With a J-beta primer mix and a sample-barcoded 5' primer, a second PCR ran about 6 to 11 cycles. TCRdb re-called the 5' RACE reads with MiXCR, one entry per CDR3 protein. In the table there are about 900,000 distinct CDR3 sequences, around 68% of which are singletons. Sequencing used blood. These receptors were obtained from a young man in good health.

The V gene is TRBV6-2 or TRBV6-3, the J gene TRBJ2-4; tentatively, D is TRBD2 (6 bases). CDR1 is MNHEY, CDR2 SVGEGT, per germline. The CDR3 totals 17 residues. Deletions cut 2 bases from V and 0 bases from J, with 14 bases between. In nucleotides, the CDR3 is TGTGCCAGCAGTTACAGGGCTAGCGAGTTAGCCAAAAACATTCAGTACTTC. This gives the protein CASSYRASELAKNIQYF.

This clonotype turned up a few times. The chain recombines TRBV6-5 with TRBJ2-3; the D gene is possibly TRBD1 (6 bases). CDR3 length: 16 amino acids. Per the germline V gene, CDR1 is MNHEY and CDR2 is SVGAGI. The V and J ends lost 0 bases and 2 bases respectively, with 12 bases between them. In DNA, the CDR3 is TGTGCCAGCAGTTACTCGGTAGCAGGGGACACAGATACGCAGTATTTT. As protein: CASSYSVAGDTDTQYF.

This rearrangement joins TRBV20-1 to TRBJ2-7, with 10 nucleotides matching TRBD2. Trimming at V came to 0 bases and at J to 3 bases, leaving 5 bases not matched to a gene. This CDR3 has 15 residues. The germline gives CDR1 DFQATT, CDR2 SNEGSKA (reference sequence). In nucleotides, the CDR3 is TGCAGTGCTAGAGATTTCCTAGCGGGGGTCTACGAGCAGTACTTC. This translates into CSARDFLAGVYEQYF.

This clonotype was picked up one time. V usage is TRBV20-1 and J usage is TRBJ2-5, with 7 bases matching TRBD2. The junction had 6 bases not matched to a gene; V was cut back by 6 bases and J by 11 bases. In germline, CDR1 is DFQATT, CDR2 SNEGSKA (reference sequence). The CDR3 totals 10 residues. CDR3: CSALRGEQYF. The CDR3 DNA sequence: TGCAGTGCCCTCCGGGGGGAGCAGTACTTC.

The chain joins TRBV29-1 to TRBJ1-4, with D unresolved. The germline gives CDR1 SQVTM, CDR2 ANQGSEA. V was pared by 6 bases and J by 4 bases, with 12 bases between. This CDR3 spans 13 amino acids. CDR3 in amino acids: CSVMDLGNEKLFF. Written as DNA, the CDR3 is TGCAGCGTCATGGATTTGGGTAATGAAAAACTGTTTTTT.

On this clonotype: The junction and the germline gene differ at one end; a read error may be behind it. The V call is TRBV14, the J call TRBJ1-5; TRBD1 aligns across 11 bases. The CDR3 totals 16 residues. Germline-derived CDR1 and CDR2 are SGHDN and FVKESK. CDR3 in amino acids: CASSLPGQGADQPRHF. CDR3 DNA: TGTGCCAGCAGCCTACCCGGACAGGGGGCGGACCAGCCCCGGCATTTT.

The chain is built from TRBV12-3 or TRBV12-4 and TRBJ2-5; D is possibly TRBD2 (6 bases). V lost 0 bases to trimming and J lost 5 bases, with 13 bases between them. This CDR3 spans 15 amino acids. The chain's CDR3 is CASSLAGRLWETQYF. CDR3 nucleotides: TGTGCCAGCAGTTTAGCGGGGAGGCTCTGGGAGACCCAGTACTTC.

CDR3 sequence: CSARGQGADTQYF. The CDR3 region has the DNA TGCAGTGCTAGGGGACAGGGGGCTGATACGCAGTATTTT. The rearrangement uses TRBV20-1 and TRBJ2-3; 12 bases line up with TRBD1. Germline lookup yields CDR1 DFQATT and CDR2 SNEGSKA (reference sequence). V lost 3 bases to trimming and J lost 6 bases; unmatched junction nucleotides: 1. The CDR3 loop spans 13 amino acids.

J is TRBJ1-6 and V is TRBV25-1, with 10 nucleotides matching TRBD1. This CDR3 is 14 amino acids long. Germline V lookup: CDR1 MGHDK, CDR2 SYGVNS. The trim removed 7 bases at V and 4 bases at J, leaving 1 base unmatched. This chain's CDR3 is CASTDRGYNSPLHF. The CDR3 DNA is TGTGCCAGCACGGACAGGGGGTATAATTCACCCCTCCACTTT.

A single count supports this clonotype. The rearrangement joins TRBV20-1 to TRBJ2-5; 11 bases are a match to TRBD1. This CDR3 spans 15 amino acids. The junction had 11 bases not matched to a gene; V was cut back by 0 bases and J by 11 bases. The germline V gene encodes CDR1 DFQATT and CDR2 SNEGSKA (reference sequence). CDR3 in amino acids: CSARDQGTGGGEQYF. CDR3 nucleotides: TGCAGTGCTAGAGATCAAGGGACAGGGGGGGGTGAGCAGTACTTC.

DNA of the CDR3: TGCAGCGTTGAAGACTGGGAACAGCCGGCCGGGGAGACCCAGTACTTC. Residues: CSVEDWEQPAGETQYF. This sequence joins TRBV29-1 and TRBJ2-5; D is ambiguous. Trimming removed 0 bases from V and 5 bases from J, with 19 bases in between. From germline, CDR1 is SQVTM and CDR2 ANQGSEA. The CDR3 length is 16 residues.

This rearrangement joins TRBV4-3 to TRBJ2-1; D perhaps matches TRBD2 (6 bases). The CDR3 length is 14 residues. Trimming left V 1 base short and J 2 bases short, with 6 bases between. The germline CDR1 and CDR2 sequences are LGHNA and YSLEER. This chain's CDR3 is CASSQGTTYNEQFF. CDR3 nucleotide sequence: TGCGCCAGCAGCCAAGGGACTACCTACAATGAGCAGTTCTTC.

This clonotype came up a few times. This chain connects TRBV7-2 to TRBJ1-5; weak D call: TRBD1 (5 bases). The CDR3 is 15 residues long. From germline, CDR1 is SGHTA and CDR2 FQGNSA. V lost 4 bases, J lost 2 bases, and 12 bases lay in between. The CDR3: CASSYSRVGNQPQHF. CDR3 nucleotide sequence: TGTGCCAGCAGCTACTCCAGGGTAGGCAATCAGCCCCAGCATTTT.

The chain is built from TRBV4-3 and TRBJ2-7; 9 nucleotides line up with TRBD1. The better agreement between TRBJ2-5 and the DNA end casts doubt on the J call. Germline V gene data show CDR1 as LGHNA and CDR2 as YSLEER. CDR3 size: 16 residues. CDR3 region: CASSQDPGTGKETQYF. Written as DNA, the CDR3 is TGCGCCAGCAGCCAAGATCCCGGGACAGGGAAGGAGACCCAGTACTTC.

V gene TRBV28 combines with J gene TRBJ2-5; D may correspond to TRBD1 or TRBD2 (5 bases each). The J call may be incorrect, as the DNA end agrees better with TRBJ2-7. CDR3 length: 16 residues. Germline CDR1 is MDHEN and CDR2 is SYDVKM. This chain's CDR3 is CASSEPGIGATHEQYF. The CDR3, as DNA: TGTGCCAGCAGTGAACCAGGAATCGGGGCTACCCACGAGCAGTACTTC.

This clonotype has just a few counts. The rearrangement links TRBV27 to TRBJ2-4; D not resolved. This CDR3 region has 15 residues. Germline V gives CDR1 MNHEY, CDR2 SMNVEV (reference sequence). With 6 bases removed from V and 4 bases from J, the gap between germline ends came to 16 bases. This CDR3 reads CASRSRAGGKNIQYF. The CDR3 nucleotides are TGTGCCAGCAGGTCTCGAGCAGGTGGGAAAAACATTCAGTACTTC.